The entry below describes one T cell receptor (beta chain). Antigen specificity is unknown. The record originates from a study of T cell responses to AZD1222 COVID-19 vaccine. CDR1 is LGHNA, CDR2 YNFKEQ, per germline. The CDR3 covers 17 residues. V was clipped by 3 bases and J by 1 base, with 18 bases between them. Clones were read by immunoSEQ multiplex PCR, and TCRdb kept only the in-frame ones, dropping some. The table shows about 39,000 clones, with approximately 88% occurring only once. Study-level findings and limits: Donors were largely white British and mainly female; clonal diversity was possibly underestimated. Repertoires were collected only later (after the peak T cell response had occurred).

The TCR was taken from an adult who received the MenACWY meningococcal vaccine as a control. The chain employs TRBV4-2 and TRBJ2-5; D is uncertain. Source: peripheral blood, taken 28 days after the second dose of the MenACWY control vaccine. The CDR3 spells CASSQTVGGRFQETQYF. The CDR3 bases are TGTGCCAGCAGCCAGACGGTAGGTGGAAGATTCCAAGAGACCCAGTACTTC.